The TCR beta chain under discussion was sequenced for a study of tissue T cells after allogeneic stem cell transplantation. Study-level background: Smaller viable blood or marrow samples skipped sorting for direct DNA extraction.

This CDR3 has 15 residues. Germline-derived CDR1 and CDR2 are ENHRY and SYGVKD. V was cut by 0 bases and J by 4 bases, with 12 bases left in between. Method: immunoSEQ multiplex PCR; TCRdb's copy keeps in-frame clones and lacks some. Here the sample spans 25,000 or so clones, about 90% being singletons. Material: blood, obtained before transplantation. The chain recombines TRBV10-3 with TRBJ2-5, with D perhaps being TRBD1 or TRBD2 (5 bases each). This TCR was sampled from a male donor at least 60 years old who later had graft-versus-host disease after an allogeneic stem cell transplant. The CDR3 bases are TGTGCCATCAGTGAGTCCTTGTATGGGGGAGAGACCCAGTACTTC. It codes for CAISESLYGGETQYF.